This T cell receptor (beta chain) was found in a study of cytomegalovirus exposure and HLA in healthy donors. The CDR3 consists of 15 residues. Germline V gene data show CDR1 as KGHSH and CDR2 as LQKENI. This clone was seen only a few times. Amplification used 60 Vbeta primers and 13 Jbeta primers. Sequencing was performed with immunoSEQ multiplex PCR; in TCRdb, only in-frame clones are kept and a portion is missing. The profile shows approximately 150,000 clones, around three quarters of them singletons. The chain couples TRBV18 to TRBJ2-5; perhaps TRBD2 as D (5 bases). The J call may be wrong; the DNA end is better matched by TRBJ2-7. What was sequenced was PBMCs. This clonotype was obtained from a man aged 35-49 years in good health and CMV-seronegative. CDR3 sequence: CASSPSGKNSYEQYF. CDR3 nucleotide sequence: TGTGCCAGCTCACCGAGCGGCAAGAACTCCTACGAGCAGTACTTC.